The 27 T cell receptor beta chains presented below share a single source sample, sequenced in a study of blood T cells in healthy people across ages (dated by TCRdb to between 2014 and 2017). The library came from 5' RACE. Sequenced using an Illumina HiSeq 2500. The second PCR ran for about 6 to 12 cycles and used a J-beta primer mix along with a sample-barcoded 5' primer. Through fastp at Q25 and MiXCR, TCRdb rebuilt clones from the public reads, retaining in-frame beta chains. Every CDR3 protein is listed once, alongside the most common genes and DNA of its rows. In this sample the table shows around 990,000 distinct CDR3 sequences, approximately 38% of which occur a single time. Around 14% of the sample belongs to the ten largest clones. The specimen was blood. All receptors derive from a man between 18 and 29 years old in good health.

Only a few counts were recorded for this clonotype. The chain joins TRBV27 to TRBJ2-1, with 7 bases that match TRBD1. Germline CDR1 reads MNHEY; CDR2 reads SMNVEV (reference sequence). V was clipped by 5 bases and J by 5 bases; unmatched bases: 9. The CDR3 totals 15 residues. As DNA, the CDR3 is TGTGCCAGCAGTCAAAACAGGGGTTTGGACAATGAGCAGTTCTTC. It encodes CASSQNRGLDNEQFF.

This clonotype showed up many times. This chain connects TRBV27 to TRBJ1-6; no definite D call. Germline CDR1 reads MNHEY; CDR2 reads SMNVEV (reference sequence). Deletions cut 7 bases from V and 7 bases from J, with 14 bases between. This CDR3 is built from 14 residues. The CDR3 loop reads CASTSWSSNSPLHF. As DNA, the CDR3 is TGTGCCAGCACCTCGTGGTCTTCAAATTCACCCCTCCACTTT.

This clonotype showed up just once. The chain has TRBV29-1 and TRBJ2-6; D possibly corresponds to TRBD2 (5 bases). Germline CDR1 is SQVTM and CDR2 is ANQGSEA. This CDR3 is built from 14 residues. V gave up 3 bases and J gave up 0 bases, with 6 bases separating them. CDR3: CSVDGDSGANVLTF. As DNA, the CDR3 is TGCAGCGTTGACGGGGACTCTGGGGCCAACGTCCTGACTTTC.

The gene calls are TRBV4-1 and TRBJ1-4; D gene ambiguous. Germline CDR1 is MGHRA and CDR2 is YSYEKL. CDR3 length: 15 amino acids. Trimming took off 0 bases at V and 4 bases at J, with 9 bases between the two ends. The CDR3 spells CASSQDGGNNEKLFF. DNA for the CDR3: TGCGCCAGCAGCCAAGATGGCGGAAATAATGAAAAACTGTTTTTT.

This clonotype came up a few times. The rearrangement joins TRBV18 to TRBJ2-4, with TRBD1 as a possible D gene (5 bases). The J call is doubtful: the DNA matches TRBJ2-7 better. The germline gives CDR1 KGHSH, CDR2 LQKENI. The CDR3 consists of 13 residues. CDR3 bases: TGTGCCAGCTCCACAGGTATCCGCTACGAGCAGTACTTC. It codes for CASSTGIRYEQYF.

The gene calls are TRBV6-2 or TRBV6-3 and TRBJ1-5; TRBD1 might be the D (5 bases). There are 16 residues in the CDR3. From germline, CDR1 is MNHEY and CDR2 SVGEGT. The V gene lost 5 bases and the J gene lost 4 bases, with 18 bases spanning the gap. The CDR3 DNA reads as TGTGCCAGCAGTCCCTGGGCGGGGGGATTGAATCAGCCCCAGCATTTT. It yields the protein CASSPWAGGLNQPQHF.

The chain carries TRBV9 and TRBJ1-1; D possibly corresponds to TRBD1 (5 bases). Trimming pared 4 bases from V and 4 bases from J, leaving 20 bases between. Germline V gene data show CDR1 as SGDLS and CDR2 as YYNGEE. The CDR3 loop spans 16 amino acids. Here the CDR3 DNA reads TGTGCCAGCAGCCCAGCGCCGGGACGGGGGGGCACTGAAGCTTTCTTT. As protein: CASSPAPGRGGTEAFF.

This sequence joins TRBV5-1 and TRBJ2-3; 12 bases are shared with TRBD2. V lost 2 bases, J lost 0 bases, and 10 bases stayed unmatched. From germline, CDR1 is SGHRS and CDR2 YFSETQ. The CDR3 runs to 19 residues. The CDR3 loop is CASSFDGLAGHESTDTQYF. For the CDR3, the DNA is TGCGCCAGCAGCTTCGATGGACTAGCGGGACACGAAAGCACAGATACGCAGTATTTT.

The chain couples TRBV4-3 to TRBJ1-1; 7 nucleotides match TRBD1. This CDR3 has 15 residues. Germline lookup yields CDR1 LGHNA and CDR2 YSLEER. The V gene end was trimmed by 4 bases and the J gene end by 4 bases; junction bases not matched to a gene: 9. CDR3 loop: CASSPESTGSTEAFF. CDR3 DNA: TGCGCCAGCAGCCCGGAGTCGACAGGGAGCACTGAAGCTTTCTTT.

This clonotype was observed a handful of times. V usage is TRBV3-1 and J usage is TRBJ1-2; no firm D call. CDR3 length: 14 amino acids. Germline V lookup: CDR1 LGHDT, CDR2 YNNKEL (reference sequence). Trimming removed 1 base at V and 7 bases at J, with 13 bases between. CDR3 coding DNA: TGTGCCAGCAGCCAAGGTGTTAGGGTCCGTGGCTACACCTTC. This codes for CASSQGVRVRGYTF.

Ten or more counts support this clonotype. This chain joins TRBV4-3 and TRBJ1-2; 7 bases line up with TRBD1. The trim removed 4 bases at V and 4 bases at J, leaving 15 bases unmatched. CDR3 length: 17 residues. CDR1 is LGHNA, CDR2 YSLEER, per germline. The CDR3, as DNA: TGCGCCAGCAGCCTCAAGCTACAGGGGACACCGCCCTATGGCTACACCTTC. This codes for CASSLKLQGTPPYGYTF.

The V call is TRBV20-1, the J call TRBJ2-3; D call uncertain. The germline V gene encodes CDR1 DFQATT and CDR2 SNEGSKA (reference sequence). This CDR3 region has 12 residues. Trimming took off 3 bases at V and 6 bases at J, with 10 bases between the two ends. CDR3 residues: CSASTRPDTQYF. The CDR3 bases are TGCAGTGCTAGCACCAGGCCCGATACGCAGTATTTT.

This clonotype appeared a few times. The rearrangement links TRBV5-1 to TRBJ2-7; 8 positions agree with TRBD1. The junction had 18 bases not matched to a gene; V was cut back by 4 bases and J by 6 bases. Germline V gene sequence: CDR1 SGHRS, CDR2 YFSETQ. This CDR3 contains 17 residues. The CDR3 is CASSLNYHRDRTFEQYF. For the CDR3, the DNA is TGCGCCAGCAGCCTCAACTACCACCGGGACAGGACTTTCGAGCAGTACTTC.

This rearrangement joins TRBV7-8 to TRBJ1-2; D remains ambiguous. Germline V gene data show CDR1 as SGHVS and CDR2 as FQNEAQ. CDR3 length: 12 amino acids. V was pared by 5 bases and J by 10 bases, with 14 bases between. The CDR3 here is CASSQGISAYTF. The DNA for the CDR3 is TGTGCCAGCAGCCAAGGGATTAGCGCCTACACCTTC. Filled out from reference TRBV7-8 and TRBJ1-2, the complete variable domain reads GAGVSQSPRYKVAKRGQDVALRCDPISGHVSLFWYQQALGQGPEFLTYFQNEAQLDKSGLPSDRFFAERPEGSVSTLKIQRTQQEDSAVYLCASSQGISAYTFGSGTRLTVV.

This chain links TRBV7-3 with TRBJ2-1; D unresolved. The J call may be mistaken, given a closer DNA end match to TRBJ2-7. Germline values: CDR1 SGHTA, CDR2 FQGTGA. CDR3 length equals 16 residues. This CDR3 is CASSLNPGASYNEQYF. The CDR3, as DNA: TGTGCCAGCAGCTTAAATCCTGGAGCCTCCTACAATGAGCAGTACTTC.

The CDR3 coding sequence is TGTGCCAGCAGCTCTGGGACAGCCATTTGGCCCCAGCATTTT. The encoded protein is CASSSGTAIWPQHF. V and J are TRBV12-3 or TRBV12-4 and TRBJ1-5; 7 bases are a match to TRBD1. The J segment lost 9 bases and the V segment lost 6 bases, leaving 11 bases of the junction unmatched. This CDR3 comprises 14 residues.

The V call is TRBV4-3, the J call TRBJ1-1; no reliable D call. The length of the CDR3 is 15 residues. Trimming pared 0 bases from V and 6 bases from J, leaving 14 bases between. The V gene's germline CDR1 is LGHNA and CDR2 YSLEER. CDR3 loop: CASSQDKYPSAEAFF. CDR3 DNA sequence: TGCGCCAGCAGCCAAGACAAATACCCTAGCGCTGAAGCTTTCTTT.

Remarks on this clonotype: A clone one base away is much larger, so this may be a read error. J is TRBJ1-2 and V is TRBV12-3 or TRBV12-4; 8 bases are shared with TRBD1. CDR3 size: 12 residues. V lost 6 bases to trimming and J lost 10 bases; unmatched junction nucleotides: 7. The DNA for the CDR3 is TGTGCCAGCAGGATGGACAGGGTTGACTACACCTTC. Residues: CASRMDRVDYTF.

This clonotype occurred a few times. The chain combines TRBV5-1 with TRBJ2-1; TRBD2 agrees at 9 bases. Trimming cost V 4 bases and J 4 bases; bases outside gene matches: 6. This CDR3 comprises 15 residues. The germline V gene encodes CDR1 SGHRS and CDR2 YFSETQ. This CDR3 reads CASSETSGIYNEQFF. In DNA, the CDR3 is TGCGCCAGCAGCGAGACTAGCGGAATTTACAATGAGCAGTTCTTC.

V gene TRBV6-6 combines with J gene TRBJ2-2; D possibly uses TRBD1 or TRBD2 (6 bases each). CDR1 and CDR2 (germline): MNHNY, SVGAGI (reference sequence). V lost 0 bases to trimming and J lost 2 bases, with 13 bases between them. The CDR3 covers 17 residues. CDR3 DNA sequence: TGTGCCAGCAGTTACTCGACTAGGGGGTCAAACACCGGGGAGCTGTTTTTT. This translates into CASSYSTRGSNTGELFF.

The chain couples TRBV29-1 to TRBJ1-1; a possible D gene is TRBD1 (5 bases). Germline assignment: CDR1 SQVTM and CDR2 ANQGSEA. The V end was cut by 4 bases, the J end by 3 bases, with 12 bases between. This CDR3 is 13 amino acids long. The CDR3 loop reads CSVVGREDTEAFF. The CDR3 DNA is TGCAGCGTTGTTGGCAGGGAGGACACTGAAGCTTTCTTT. The variable domain in full, completed from reference TRBV29-1 and TRBJ1-1, reads SAVISQKPSRDICQRGTSLTIQCQVDSQVTMMFWYRQQPGQSLTLIATANQGSEATYESGFVIDKFPISRPNLTFSTLTVSNMSPEDSSIYLCSVVGREDTEAFFGQGTRLTVV.

About this clonotype itself: A read error may account for a junction end that differs from germline. The chain carries TRBV20-1 and TRBJ2-7, with D possibly called TRBD1 or TRBD2 (5 bases each). Germline lookup yields CDR1 DFQATT and CDR2 SNEGSKA (reference sequence). The CDR3 length is 11 residues. The CDR3 reads CSTRARGTQYF. In DNA form, the CDR3 reads TGCAGTACTAGGGCAAGGGGTACCCAGTACTTC.

This clonotype was seen a handful of times. The rearrangement links TRBV7-2 to TRBJ2-4, with D possibly called TRBD1 or TRBD2 (5 bases each). This CDR3 has 13 residues. Germline V lookup: CDR1 SGHTA, CDR2 FQGNSA. The germline V and J ends were trimmed by 1 base and 8 bases, with 9 bases remaining between them. The CDR3 coding sequence is TGTGCCAGCAGCTTAGGAGGGGAATACATTCAGTACTTC. Encoded protein: CASSLGGEYIQYF.

This clonotype was seen a few times. The chain combines TRBV29-1 with TRBJ1-1; tentatively, D is TRBD1 (6 bases). The germline CDR1 and CDR2 sequences are SQVTM and ANQGSEA. V shed 7 bases and J shed 0 bases, with 15 bases lying between them. CDR3 length: 14 amino acids. This chain's CDR3 is CSGGRGPLNTEAFF. The CDR3 DNA sequence: TGCAGCGGAGGGCGGGGGCCCTTGAACACTGAAGCTTTCTTT.

Concerning this clonotype: Its ends do not fully match the called genes, so a read error is possible. V usage is TRBV7-9 and J usage is TRBJ1-4; the D is unclear. This CDR3 comprises 18 residues. Germline V lookup: CDR1 SEHNR, CDR2 FQNEAQ (reference sequence). CDR3 in amino acids: CASSNPSVGSPTNEELFF. In nucleotides, the CDR3 is TGTGCCAGCAGCAACCCATCGGTAGGCAGCCCAACTAATGAAGAACTGTTTTTT.

This clonotype was seen only a few times. The rearrangement uses TRBV3-1 and TRBJ2-1; 10 bases match TRBD2. The V segment lost 4 bases and the J segment 6 bases; nucleotides outside the gene matches: 12. Germline-derived CDR1 and CDR2 are LGHDT and YNNKEL (reference sequence). The length of the CDR3 is 17 residues. As DNA, the CDR3 is TGTGCCAGCAGCCTGTCCCTGACTAGCGGGCCACTCAATGAGCAGTTCTTC. Translating gives CASSLSLTSGPLNEQFF.

The V and J genes are TRBV6-1 and TRBJ1-2; TRBD1 agrees at 9 bases. Per the germline V gene, CDR1 is MNHNS and CDR2 is SASEGT. The CDR3 is made up of 13 amino acids. The V gene end was trimmed by 7 bases and the J gene end by 6 bases; junction bases not matched to a gene: 6. Written as DNA, the CDR3 is TGTGCCAGCATCGCCCGGACAGGGGATGGCTACACCTTC. It is translated as CASIARTGDGYTF.